This T cell receptor (beta chain) was identified during a study of blood T cell repertoires in COVID-19. Data came from immunoSEQ multiplex PCR; TCRdb stores just in-frame clones and leaves some out. The data show about 430,000 clones, 80% to 90% seen once. This CDR3 comprises 16 residues. V was trimmed by 3 bases and J by 2 bases, leaving 14 bases between them. Per germline, CDR1 MGHRA and CDR2 YSYEKL. The sample consisted of PBMCs or T cells enriched from blood (not recorded which). This sequence originates from a man aged 25 to 40 who had recovered from COVID-19. This chain links TRBV4-1 with TRBJ1-5; D call uncertain. Here the CDR3 reads CASSQGEGNGNQPQHF. CDR3 nucleotide sequence: TGCGCCAGCAGCCAGGGAGAGGGTAATGGCAATCAGCCCCAGCATTTT.